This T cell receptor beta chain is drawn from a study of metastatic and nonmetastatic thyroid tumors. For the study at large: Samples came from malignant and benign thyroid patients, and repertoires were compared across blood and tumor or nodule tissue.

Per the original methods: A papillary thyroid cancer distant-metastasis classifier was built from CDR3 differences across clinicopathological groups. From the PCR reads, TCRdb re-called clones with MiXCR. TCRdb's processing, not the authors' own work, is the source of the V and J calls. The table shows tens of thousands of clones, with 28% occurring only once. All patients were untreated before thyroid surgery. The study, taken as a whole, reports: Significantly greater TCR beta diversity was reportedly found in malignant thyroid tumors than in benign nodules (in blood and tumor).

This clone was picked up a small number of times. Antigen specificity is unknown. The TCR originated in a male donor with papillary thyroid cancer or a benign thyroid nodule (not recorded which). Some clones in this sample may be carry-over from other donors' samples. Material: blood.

This CDR3 is CASSPMRGYGYTF. In DNA form, the CDR3 reads TGTGCCAGCAGTCCCATGCGCGGATATGGCTACACCTTC. This chain joins TRBV27 and TRBJ1-2; D is undetermined. There are 13 residues in the CDR3. Germline V lookup: CDR1 MNHEY, CDR2 SMNVEV (reference sequence). V shed 5 bases and J shed 5 bases, with 12 bases lying between them.